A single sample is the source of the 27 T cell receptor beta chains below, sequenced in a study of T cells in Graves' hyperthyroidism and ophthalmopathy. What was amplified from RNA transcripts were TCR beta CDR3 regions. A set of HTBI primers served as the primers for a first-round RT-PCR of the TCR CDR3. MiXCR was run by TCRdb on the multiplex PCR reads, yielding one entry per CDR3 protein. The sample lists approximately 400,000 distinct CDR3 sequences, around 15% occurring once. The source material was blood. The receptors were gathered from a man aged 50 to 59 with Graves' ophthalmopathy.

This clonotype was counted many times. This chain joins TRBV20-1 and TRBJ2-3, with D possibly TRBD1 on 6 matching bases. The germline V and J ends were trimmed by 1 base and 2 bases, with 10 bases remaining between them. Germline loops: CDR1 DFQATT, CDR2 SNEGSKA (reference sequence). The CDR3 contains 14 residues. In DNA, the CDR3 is TGCAGTGCTAGAGTGGCAGGGGTCACAGATACGCAGTATTTT. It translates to CSARVAGVTDTQYF.

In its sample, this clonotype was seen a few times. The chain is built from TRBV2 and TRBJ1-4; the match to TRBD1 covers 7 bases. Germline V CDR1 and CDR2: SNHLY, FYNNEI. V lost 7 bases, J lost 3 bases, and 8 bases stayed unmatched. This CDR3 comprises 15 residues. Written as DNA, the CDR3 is TGTGCCAGCAATAACCAGGGACAGTCTAATGAAAAACTGTTTTTT. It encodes CASNNQGQSNEKLFF.

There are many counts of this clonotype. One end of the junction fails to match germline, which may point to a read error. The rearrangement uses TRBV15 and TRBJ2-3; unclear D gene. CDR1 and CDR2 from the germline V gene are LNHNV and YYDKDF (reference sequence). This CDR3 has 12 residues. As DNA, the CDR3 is TGTGCCACCAGCCGAGAGACAGATACGCAGTATTTT. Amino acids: CATSRETDTQYF.

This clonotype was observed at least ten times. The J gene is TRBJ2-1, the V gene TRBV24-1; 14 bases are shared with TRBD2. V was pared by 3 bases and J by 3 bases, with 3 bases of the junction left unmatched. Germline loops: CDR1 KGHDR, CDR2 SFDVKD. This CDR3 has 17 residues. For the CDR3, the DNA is TGTGCCACCAGTGATCCAGGGACTAGCGGGAGCTACAATGAGCAGTTCTTC. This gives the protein CATSDPGTSGSYNEQFF.

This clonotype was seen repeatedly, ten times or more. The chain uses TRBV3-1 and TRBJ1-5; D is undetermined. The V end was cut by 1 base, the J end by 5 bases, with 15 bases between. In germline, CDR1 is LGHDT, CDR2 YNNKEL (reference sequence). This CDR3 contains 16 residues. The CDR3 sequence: CASSQGLRTGDQPQHF. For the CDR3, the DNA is TGTGCCAGCAGCCAAGGGTTAAGGACTGGCGATCAGCCCCAGCATTTT.

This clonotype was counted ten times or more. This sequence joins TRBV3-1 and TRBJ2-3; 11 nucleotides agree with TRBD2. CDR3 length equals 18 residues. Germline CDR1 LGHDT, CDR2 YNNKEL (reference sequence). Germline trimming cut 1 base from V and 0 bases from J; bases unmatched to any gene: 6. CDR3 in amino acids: CASSQGTSGSYSTDTQYF. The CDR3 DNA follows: TGTGCCAGCAGCCAAGGAACTAGCGGGAGTTACAGCACAGATACGCAGTATTTT.

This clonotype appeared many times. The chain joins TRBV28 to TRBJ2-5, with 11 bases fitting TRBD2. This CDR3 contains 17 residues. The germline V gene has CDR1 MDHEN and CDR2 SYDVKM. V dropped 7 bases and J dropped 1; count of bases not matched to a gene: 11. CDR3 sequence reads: CASTLVAGGPSQETQYF. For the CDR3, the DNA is TGTGCCAGCACCCTCGTAGCGGGAGGGCCCTCCCAAGAGACCCAGTACTTC.

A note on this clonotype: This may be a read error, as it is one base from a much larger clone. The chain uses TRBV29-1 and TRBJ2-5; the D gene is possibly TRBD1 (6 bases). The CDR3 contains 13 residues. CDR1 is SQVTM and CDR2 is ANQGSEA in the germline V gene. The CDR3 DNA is TGCGGCGTTGTTCGGACAGTACAAGAGACCCAGTACTTC. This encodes CGVVRTVQETQYF.

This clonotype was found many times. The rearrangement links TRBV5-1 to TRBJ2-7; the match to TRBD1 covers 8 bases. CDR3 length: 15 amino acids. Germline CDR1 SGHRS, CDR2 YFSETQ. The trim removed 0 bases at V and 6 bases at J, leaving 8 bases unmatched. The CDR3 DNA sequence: TGCGCCAGCAGCTTGGCCCAGGGGGCTTTTCGCGAGCAGTACTTC. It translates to CASSLAQGAFREQYF. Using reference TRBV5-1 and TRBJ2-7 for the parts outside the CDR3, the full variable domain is KAGVTQTPRYLIKTRGQQVTLSCSPISGHRSVSWYQQTPGQGLQFLFEYFSETQRNKGNFPGRFSGRQFSNSRSEMNVSTLELGDSALYLCASSLAQGAFREQYFGPGTRLTVT.

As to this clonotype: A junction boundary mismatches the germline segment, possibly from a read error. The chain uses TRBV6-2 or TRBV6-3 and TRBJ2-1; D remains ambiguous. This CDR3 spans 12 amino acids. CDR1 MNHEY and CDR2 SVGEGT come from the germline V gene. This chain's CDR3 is CTSSYSHNEQFF. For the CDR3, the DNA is TGTACCAGCAGTTACAGTCACAATGAGCAGTTCTTC.

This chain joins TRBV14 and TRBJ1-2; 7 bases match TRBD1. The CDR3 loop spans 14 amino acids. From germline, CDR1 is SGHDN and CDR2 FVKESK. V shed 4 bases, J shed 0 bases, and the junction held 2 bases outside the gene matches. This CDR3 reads CASSPGTANYGYTF. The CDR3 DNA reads TGTGCCAGCAGCCCAGGGACAGCTAACTATGGCTACACCTTC.

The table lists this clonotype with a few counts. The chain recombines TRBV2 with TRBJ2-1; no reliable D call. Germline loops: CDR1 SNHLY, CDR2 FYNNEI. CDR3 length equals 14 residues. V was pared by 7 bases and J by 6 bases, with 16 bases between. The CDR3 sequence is CASNINPTPNEQFF. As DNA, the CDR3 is TGTGCCAGCAACATCAATCCTACACCCAATGAGCAGTTCTTC.

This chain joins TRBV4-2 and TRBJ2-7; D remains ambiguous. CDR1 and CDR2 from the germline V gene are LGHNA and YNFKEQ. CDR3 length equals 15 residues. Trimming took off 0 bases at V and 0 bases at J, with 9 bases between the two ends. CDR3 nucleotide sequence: TGTGCCAGCAGCCAAGAAACAGCAGGCTCCTACGAGCAGTACTTC. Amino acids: CASSQETAGSYEQYF.

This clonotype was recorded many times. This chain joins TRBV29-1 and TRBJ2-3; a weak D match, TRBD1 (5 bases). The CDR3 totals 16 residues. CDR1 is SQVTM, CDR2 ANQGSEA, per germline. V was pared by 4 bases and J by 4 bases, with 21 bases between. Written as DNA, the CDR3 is TGCAGCGTTGCCCCAACAACAGGTACACTTCCAGATACGCAGTATTTT. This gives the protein CSVAPTTGTLPDTQYF.

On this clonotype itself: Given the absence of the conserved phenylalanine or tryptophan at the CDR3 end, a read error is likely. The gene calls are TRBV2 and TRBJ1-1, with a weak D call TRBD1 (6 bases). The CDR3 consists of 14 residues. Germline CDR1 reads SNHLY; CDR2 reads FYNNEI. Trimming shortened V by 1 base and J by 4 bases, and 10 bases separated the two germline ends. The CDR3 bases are TGTGCCAGCAGTGAAGAGGGGGGGGGCACTGAAGCTTTCCTT. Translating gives CASSEEGGGTEAFL.

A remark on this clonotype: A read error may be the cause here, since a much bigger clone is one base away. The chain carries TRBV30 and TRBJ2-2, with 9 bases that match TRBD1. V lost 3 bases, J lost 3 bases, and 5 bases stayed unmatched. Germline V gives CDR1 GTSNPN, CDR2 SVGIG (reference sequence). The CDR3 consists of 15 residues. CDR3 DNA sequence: TGTGCCTGGAGCCGATGGGACAGGGACACCGGGGAGCTGTTTTTT. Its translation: CAWSRWDRDTGELFF. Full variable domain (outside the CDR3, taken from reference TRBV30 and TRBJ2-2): SQTIHQWPATLVQPVGSPLSLECTVEGTSNPNLYWYRQAAGRGLQLLFYSVGIGQISSEVPQNLSASRPQDRQFILSSKKLLLSDSGFYLCAWSRWDRDTGELFFGEGSRLTVL.

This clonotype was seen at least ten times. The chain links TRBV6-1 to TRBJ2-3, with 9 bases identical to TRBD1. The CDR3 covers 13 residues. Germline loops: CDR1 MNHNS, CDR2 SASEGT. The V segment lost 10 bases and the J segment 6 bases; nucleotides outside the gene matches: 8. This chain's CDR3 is CAISGTGQDTQYF. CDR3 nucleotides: TGTGCCATCTCCGGGACAGGGCAGGATACGCAGTATTTT.

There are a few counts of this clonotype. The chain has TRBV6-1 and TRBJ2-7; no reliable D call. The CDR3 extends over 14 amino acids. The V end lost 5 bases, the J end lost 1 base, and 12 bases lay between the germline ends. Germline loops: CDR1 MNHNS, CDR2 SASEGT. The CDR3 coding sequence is TGTGCCAGCAGTCGAGAACGGGTTTCCTACGAGCAGTACTTC. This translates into CASSRERVSYEQYF.

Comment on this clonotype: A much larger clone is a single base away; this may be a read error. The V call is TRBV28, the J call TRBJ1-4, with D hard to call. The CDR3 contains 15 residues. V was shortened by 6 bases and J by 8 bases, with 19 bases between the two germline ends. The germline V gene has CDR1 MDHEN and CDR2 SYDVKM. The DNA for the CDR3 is TGTGCCAGCAGCCCCATTATAGTGGCCGGCGAAAAACTGTTTTTT. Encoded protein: CASSPIIVAGEKLFF.

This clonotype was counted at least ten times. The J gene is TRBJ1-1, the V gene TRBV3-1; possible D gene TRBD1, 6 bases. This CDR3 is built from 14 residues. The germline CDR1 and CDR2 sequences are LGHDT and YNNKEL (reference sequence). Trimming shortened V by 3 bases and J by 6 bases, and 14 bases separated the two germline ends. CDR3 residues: CASSHNTGFAEAFF. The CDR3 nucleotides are TGTGCCAGCAGCCATAATACAGGGTTTGCTGAAGCTTTCTTT.

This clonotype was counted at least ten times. CDR3 loop: CATSRETSGFNNEQFF. CDR3 nucleotide sequence: TGTGCCACCAGCAGGGAAACTAGCGGGTTTAACAATGAGCAGTTCTTC. This chain links TRBV15 with TRBJ2-1, with TRBD2 matching over 9 bases. Germline V gene lookup returns CDR1 LNHNV and CDR2 YYDKDF (reference sequence). The CDR3 is 16 residues long. The ends lost 3 bases at V and 5 bases at J; junction bases unmatched: 8.

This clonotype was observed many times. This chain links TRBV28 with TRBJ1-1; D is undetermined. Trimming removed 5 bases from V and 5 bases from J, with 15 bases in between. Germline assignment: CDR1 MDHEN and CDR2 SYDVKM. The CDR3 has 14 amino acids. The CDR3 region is CASSLRRVRTEAFF. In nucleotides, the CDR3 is TGTGCCAGCAGTCTCAGGCGGGTAAGGACTGAAGCTTTCTTT.

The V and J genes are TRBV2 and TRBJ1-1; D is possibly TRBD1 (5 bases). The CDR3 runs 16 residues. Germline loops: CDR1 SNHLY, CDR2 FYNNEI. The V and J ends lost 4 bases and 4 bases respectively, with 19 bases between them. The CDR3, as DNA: TGTGCCAGCAGTGCAATACTACAGACGAGGGGCACTGAAGCTTTCTTT. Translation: CASSAILQTRGTEAFF.

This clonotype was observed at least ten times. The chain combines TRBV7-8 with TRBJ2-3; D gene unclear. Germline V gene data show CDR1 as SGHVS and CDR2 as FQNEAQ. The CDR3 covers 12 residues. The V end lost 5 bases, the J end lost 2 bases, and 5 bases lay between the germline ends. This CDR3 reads CASSPATDTQYF. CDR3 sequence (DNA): TGTGCCAGCAGCCCAGCCACAGATACGCAGTATTTT.

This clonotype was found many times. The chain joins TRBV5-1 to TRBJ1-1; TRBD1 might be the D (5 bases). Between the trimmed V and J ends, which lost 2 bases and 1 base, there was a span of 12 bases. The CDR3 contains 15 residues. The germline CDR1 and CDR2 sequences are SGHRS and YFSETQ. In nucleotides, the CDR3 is TGCGCCAGCAGCTTCAGGGAAGGTAGGAACACTGAAGCTTTCTTT. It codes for CASSFREGRNTEAFF.

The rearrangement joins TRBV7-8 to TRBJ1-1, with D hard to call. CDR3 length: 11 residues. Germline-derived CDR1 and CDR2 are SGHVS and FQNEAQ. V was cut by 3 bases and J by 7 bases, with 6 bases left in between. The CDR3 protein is CASSFDGEAFF. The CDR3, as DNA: TGTGCCAGCAGCTTCGACGGTGAAGCTTTCTTT.

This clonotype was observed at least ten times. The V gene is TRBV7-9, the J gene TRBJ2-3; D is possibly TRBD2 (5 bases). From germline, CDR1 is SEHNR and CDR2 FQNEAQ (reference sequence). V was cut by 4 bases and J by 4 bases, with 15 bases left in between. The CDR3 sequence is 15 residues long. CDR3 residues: CASSSPGIRPDTQYF. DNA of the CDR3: TGTGCCAGCAGCTCCCCGGGGATACGCCCAGATACGCAGTATTTT. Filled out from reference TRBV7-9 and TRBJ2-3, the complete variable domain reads DTGVSQNPRHKITKRGQNVTFRCDPISEHNRLYWYRQTLGQGPEFLTYFQNEAQLEKSRLLSDRFSAERPKGSFSTLEIQRTEQGDSAMYLCASSSPGIRPDTQYFGPGTRLTVL.